This paragraph reports one TCR beta chain. CDR3 length: 17 amino acids. J was trimmed by 6 bases and V by 5 bases; bases with no gene match: 14. From germline, CDR1 is SGHVS and CDR2 FQNEAQ. The data derive from a study of cytomegalovirus exposure and HLA in healthy donors. Use of 60 Vbeta and 13 Jbeta primers characterized the PCR. Libraries were prepared by immunoSEQ multiplex PCR; TCRdb keeps only in-frame clonotypes and omits some of them. The sample holds about 110,000 clones, around 76% seen once. The sequence came from a woman aged 50 to 60 in good health and CMV-seropositive. The rearrangement uses TRBV7-8 and TRBJ2-1; TRBD2 matches at 9 bases. The specimen sequenced was PBMCs. The CDR3: CASSPRAGGGGINEQFF. CDR3 sequence (DNA): TGTGCCAGCAGCCCCCGGGCTGGCGGGGGGGGAATCAATGAGCAGTTCTTC.